Below, 14 T cell receptor beta chains from the same sample are listed, as sequenced in a study of T cell repertoires in cytomegalovirus infection. Via MiXCR, TCRdb re-called the reads, giving one row per CDR3 protein. This table holds 290,000 or so distinct CDR3 sequences, around 25% found once. The specimen was PBMCs. The receptors stem from a human donor in good health (CMV status not recorded). Some clones in this sample may be carry-over from other donors' samples.

This chain links TRBV28 with TRBJ1-2; 7 nucleotides line up with TRBD1. The CDR3 spans 15 residues. V was pared by 6 bases and J by 8 bases, with 15 bases of the junction left unmatched. In germline, CDR1 is MDHEN, CDR2 SYDVKM. The CDR3 loop reads CASRPRDSVLGGYTF. In DNA form, the CDR3 reads TGTGCCAGCAGACCTCGGGACAGTGTGCTAGGGGGCTACACCTTC.

The rearrangement links TRBV2 to TRBJ1-1; D call uncertain. The germline V and J ends were trimmed by 4 bases and 5 bases, with 11 bases remaining between them. Germline V gene lookup returns CDR1 SNHLY and CDR2 FYNNEI. CDR3 size: 13 residues. For the CDR3, the DNA is TGTGCCAGCAGTGTGGCCCCGGGGACTGAAGCTTTCTTT. This encodes CASSVAPGTEAFF.

This rearrangement joins TRBV5-4 to TRBJ2-6; a weak D match, TRBD2 (5 bases). CDR1 and CDR2 (germline): SGHNT, YYREEE (reference sequence). The CDR3 extends over 16 amino acids. V was trimmed by 4 bases and J by 0 bases, leaving 11 bases between them. This CDR3 is CASSPTGNSGANVLTF. CDR3 sequence (DNA): TGTGCCAGCAGCCCGACCGGGAACTCTGGGGCCAACGTCCTGACTTTC.

The chain links TRBV29-1 to TRBJ1-1; 7 nucleotides align to TRBD1. The germline V gene encodes CDR1 SQVTM and CDR2 ANQGSEA. This CDR3 is 14 amino acids long. The junction had 6 bases not matched to a gene; V was cut back by 4 bases and J by 1 base. The CDR3 coding sequence is TGCAGCGTTGGCCTGGCAGGGGGGAACACTGAAGCTTTCTTT. It encodes CSVGLAGGNTEAFF.

The table lists this clonotype with many counts. This chain joins TRBV7-2 and TRBJ1-6; D remains unclear. Germline CDR1 is SGHTA and CDR2 is FQGNSA. The CDR3 length is 17 residues. Trimming took off 5 bases at V and 8 bases at J, with 22 bases between the two ends. CDR3 DNA sequence: TGTGCCAGCAGCCCACTTGGGCAGCCCGAATTAGATTCACCCCTCCACTTT. It specifies CASSPLGQPELDSPLHF.

This clonotype was recorded a few times. This chain links TRBV20-1 with TRBJ2-2; tentatively, D is TRBD2 (5 bases). CDR1 DFQATT and CDR2 SNEGSKA come from the germline V gene (reference sequence). The CDR3 runs to 15 residues. With 6 bases removed from V and 4 bases from J, the gap between germline ends came to 18 bases. CDR3 residues: CSAGPRAFGTGELFF. The CDR3 coding sequence is TGCAGTGCAGGACCGAGGGCCTTTGGCACCGGGGAGCTGTTTTTT.

The table lists this clonotype with a few counts. The V and J genes are TRBV9 and TRBJ2-7; D uncertain. The V end lost 0 bases, the J end lost 1 base, and 8 bases lay between the germline ends. Germline loops: CDR1 SGDLS, CDR2 YYNGEE. This CDR3 is 14 amino acids long. The chain's CDR3 is CASSVVPSSYEQYF. CDR3 DNA sequence: TGTGCCAGCAGCGTAGTGCCTAGTTCCTACGAGCAGTACTTC. Together with reference TRBV9 and TRBJ2-7, the CDR3 gives the full variable domain: DSGVTQTPKHLITATGQRVTLRCSPRSGDLSVYWYQQSLDQGLQFLIQYYNGEERAKGNILERFSAQQFPDLHSELNLSSLELGDSALYFCASSVVPSSYEQYFGPGTRLTVT.

This clonotype was picked up many times. The chain is built from TRBV7-2 and TRBJ1-1; D possibly corresponds to TRBD1 (6 bases). Germline loops: CDR1 SGHTA, CDR2 FQGNSA. This CDR3 has 13 residues. The V and J ends lost 4 bases and 6 bases respectively, with 12 bases between them. The CDR3 DNA reads as TGTGCCAGCAGCTGGAGGGGGGGGCCTGAAGCTTTCTTT. This codes for CASSWRGGPEAFF.

Comments on this clonotype: One end of the junction fails to match germline, which may point to a read error. This chain links TRBV7-4 with TRBJ2-1, with 14 bases lining up with TRBD2. This CDR3 has 18 amino acids. Germline loops: CDR1 SGHVT, CDR2 SQSDAQ. The CDR3 spells CASSLAGTSGSLYNEQFF. The CDR3 region has the DNA TGTGCCAGCAGCCTAGCCGGGACTAGCGGGAGCCTCTACAATGAGCAGTTCTTC. The whole variable domain, remainder taken from reference TRBV7-4 and TRBJ2-1, is GAGVSQSPRYKVAKRGRDVALRCDSISGHVTLYWYRQTLGQGSEVLTYSQSDAQRDKSGRPSGRFSAERPERSVSTLKIQRTEQGDSAVYLCASSLAGTSGSLYNEQFFGPGTRLTVL.

The chain employs TRBV20-1 and TRBJ2-1, with TRBD2 identical over 9 bases. Looked up from germline, CDR1 is DFQATT and CDR2 is SNEGSKA (reference sequence). The CDR3 spans 14 residues. V gave up 5 bases and J gave up 9 bases; unmatched junction bases: 11. CDR3 sequence reads: CSAGSGGLSSEQFF. Written as DNA, the CDR3 is TGCAGTGCTGGGAGCGGGGGGCTTAGTAGTGAGCAGTTCTTC.

This clonotype came up a few times. V gene TRBV6-5 combines with J gene TRBJ2-6, with D possibly TRBD2 on 5 matching bases. V dropped 9 bases and J dropped 0 bases, with 15 bases sitting between them. CDR1 is MNHEY, CDR2 SVGAGI, per germline. The CDR3 sequence is 16 residues long. The CDR3 DNA is TGTGCCAGTCGGGGTGGCGACTTCTCTGGGGCCAACGTCCTGACTTTC. Translated, it gives CASRGGDFSGANVLTF.

This clonotype was counted many times. This chain uses TRBV28 with TRBJ1-1; D uncertain. This CDR3 is built from 11 residues. Germline CDR1 is MDHEN and CDR2 is SYDVKM. The V gene lost 6 bases and the J gene lost 8 bases, with 10 bases spanning the gap. Here the CDR3 reads CASSLRGEAFF. CDR3 DNA: TGTGCCAGCAGCTTACGAGGAGAAGCTTTCTTT.

This clonotype was observed a few times. The V call is TRBV7-8, the J call TRBJ1-2, with D perhaps TRBD1 (5 bases). The germline V and J ends were trimmed by 5 bases and 4 bases, with 20 bases remaining between them. CDR3 size: 16 residues. Per germline, CDR1 SGHVS and CDR2 FQNEAQ. The CDR3 bases are TGTGCCAGCAGCCCCCCCGGGCCCTGGGGCTCCTATGGCTACACCTTC. It translates to CASSPPGPWGSYGYTF. Based on the CDR3 plus reference TRBV7-8 and TRBJ1-2, the full variable domain is GAGVSQSPRYKVAKRGQDVALRCDPISGHVSLFWYQQALGQGPEFLTYFQNEAQLDKSGLPSDRFFAERPEGSVSTLKIQRTQQEDSAVYLCASSPPGPWGSYGYTFGSGTRLTVV.

The CDR3 bases are TGCGCCAGCAGACGGGACAGGGGCTCCTACAATGAGCAGTTCTTC. Its translation: CASRRDRGSYNEQFF. The chain joins TRBV5-1 to TRBJ2-1; 10 bases are a match to TRBD1. The J segment lost 0 bases and the V segment lost 5 bases, leaving 2 bases of the junction unmatched. CDR1 SGHRS and CDR2 YFSETQ come from the germline V gene. This CDR3 has 15 residues.